This TCR beta chain was identified during a study of blood T cell repertoires in COVID-19. The overall study: The analysed material was cDNA or gDNA that came from T cells, B-cell-depleted T cells, or PBMCs.

Profiled with immunoSEQ multiplex PCR; TCRdb holds only in-frame clones, not every one. The sample holds fewer than 200,000 clones, around three quarters seen once. The sequenced material came from peripheral blood. This receptor was taken from a man aged 65 to 85 with active or convalescent COVID-19.

CDR3 bases: TGTGCCAGCAACGATAGGGGGGGCCAGGGGAACACCGGGGAGCTGTTTTTT. Residues: CASNDRGGQGNTGELFF. This chain joins TRBV7-2 and TRBJ2-2; D perhaps matches TRBD2 (7 bases). This CDR3 spans 17 amino acids. Trimming left V 7 bases short and J 1 base short, with 19 bases between. The germline V gene encodes CDR1 SGHTA and CDR2 FQGNSA.